This T cell receptor (beta chain) is drawn from a study of cytotoxic CD8 clonotypes in ibrutinib-treated CLL (dated by TCRdb to about 2021). Study-wide context: The cohort was composed of 11 relapsed/refractory and roughly 15 treatment-naive patients; IGHV unmutated status was identified in 17 patients. Of the approximately 86 people in the trial, around 25 had longitudinal samples available. Response samples were taken after a median of 12 months on treatment, ranging from about 6 to 40 months. Every remission and progressive disease sample was obtained while ibrutinib was still being received by the patients. Responses were partial in around 25 patients and complete in 2; after median roughly 69 months follow-up, around 14 stayed in remission and about twelve progressed. On average, each sample had some 260,000 productive templates and more than 85,000 productive rearrangements. Cryopreserved peripheral blood mononuclear cells were collected before treatment, at response, and at either disease progression or sustained remission.

Each clonotype received, on average, around 10x coverage in deep resolution sequencing performed on a MiSeq, where the target depth lay between 1 in 1 million and 1 in 200,000 T cells. The immunoSEQ hsTCRB Kit was used to generate TCR beta libraries. The source study handled its data this way. ImmunoSEQ Data Assistant and ImmunoSEQ Analyzer were used for data analysis, and V, D and J genes were assigned according to IMGT definitions. Clonality, with values ranging from 0 to 1, was calculated as one minus the normalized Shannon entropy of productive rearrangement frequencies. Only overrepresented clonotypes making up at least 0.05% of each patient's repertoire were included in the public clonotype analysis. Repertoires from about a dozen age-matched healthy donors in immuneACCESS were used as clonality controls. The table was pulled from immuneACCESS by TCRdb, which kept in-frame rearrangements only. Such tables lose some clones; where checked, under half of the loss comes from unresolved V genes, and the rest has no known cause. V, J and clone size derive from that table, while D and trimming were established from the DNA sequence. The sample records 50,000 or so clones, approximately 82% of which are singletons. The ten largest clones take up roughly 22% of the sample.

Per the germline V gene, LGHNA is the CDR1 and YSLEER is the CDR2. A distance of 15 bases separates the germline ends of V and J, which lose 0 bases and 4 bases respectively. The CDR3 starts with the cysteine, ends with the phenylalanine, and has 16 residues. Solely the CDR3 DNA is kept, with 48 bases framed from the first base. This specimen's time point label, interpreted: around 25 months on ibrutinib. For TCR beta library preparation, roughly 2.2 micrograms of genomic DNA was extracted from cryopreserved PBMCs. Longitudinal blood samples from CLL patients receiving ibrutinib monotherapy were subjected to high-throughput TCR beta sequencing. The patients were enrolled in a single-center, open-label phase 2 trial of ibrutinib monotherapy. Findings and caveats that apply to the study as a whole: At baseline, clonality was higher than in age-matched healthy donors and showed a strong correlation with circulating CD8+ T-cell counts. Public clonotypes were rare and either shrank or stayed stable during treatment, and the rise in clonality at ibrutinib response reflected expansion of private clonotypes. Sampling times were not matched between sustained-remission and progressing patients, and lymph node repertoires were not studied. Clonality rose at ibrutinib response, remained stable during sustained remission, and dropped back toward baseline at progression.

A word on this clone: The clone's antigen remains unknown. Per-nucleotide qualities are absent, and no much larger clonotype sits a single base away.

The chain is encoded by TRBV4-3 joined to TRBJ1-2; TRBD1 is a possible D gene, resting on 6 matching bases. The specimen was PBMCs, collected after 24 months of ibrutinib treatment. The receptor comes from a human donor with chronic lymphocytic leukemia. The DNA sequence is given as TGCGCCAGCAGCCAAGATGTCCCCCAGGGGTCCTATGGCTACACCTTC. It specifies CASSQDVPQGSYGYTF.